These 21 T cell receptor beta chains were all obtained from the same sample, sequenced in a study of tissue T cells after allogeneic stem cell transplantation. The time point is: mouse harvest day 14 after allogeneic transplant. Mouse grafts combined 10^7 T-cell-depleted bone marrow cells with 10^6 splenic CD5+ T cells. Measured with immunoSEQ multiplex PCR; TCRdb has only the in-frame clones, and not every one. The table shows just under 1,100 clones, with about 50% occurring only once. The sequenced sample consisted of spleen. The receptors come from a female BALB/c mouse given C57BL/6 T cells with graft-versus-host disease after an allogeneic hematopoietic cell transplant.

As to this clone: Gene labels here are mouse ones. The CDR3 is cut off 1 residue early in the read; its end comes from the germline J gene. J is TRBJ1-1 and V is TRBV16; no clear D gene. Germline V lookup: CDR1 SGHSA, CDR2 FRNQAP. This CDR3 is built from 14 residues. Trimming shortened V by 3 bases and J by 5 bases, and 13 bases separated the two germline ends. The CDR3 DNA, read in part, is TGTGCAAGCAGCTTCCCCGGGGAAGGAACAGAAGTCTTC. It specifies CASSFPGEGTEVF. From start to end, the CDR3 is CASSFPGEGTEVFF.

To note about this clone: Mouse names are used for the genes. The CDR3 end is not reached by the read, which stops 1 residue before it; the germline J gene fills it in. V gene TRBV16 combines with J gene TRBJ2-7; 7 bases fit TRBD2. Trimming cost V 0 bases and J 0 bases; bases outside gene matches: 5. Germline V gives CDR1 SGHSA, CDR2 FRNQAP. There are 16 residues in the CDR3. This chain's CDR3 is CASSLEGWGSSYEQYF. CDR3 DNA, as far as it was read: TGTGCAAGCAGCTTAGAGGGCTGGGGGAGCTCCTATGAACAGTAC.

This clone came up a few times. Germline and genes here are mouse. Sequencing ends 1 residue short of the CDR3 end; the germline J gene provides the rest. The J gene is TRBJ2-7, the V gene TRBV3, with 11 bases identical to TRBD1. From germline, CDR1 is SNHLY and CDR2 FYNGKV (reference sequence). V dropped 6 bases and J dropped 6; count of bases not matched to a gene: 4. The CDR3 length is 13 residues. This chain's CDR3 is CASRAGTGGEQYF. The sequenced CDR3 bases are TGTGCCAGCAGAGCAGGGACAGGGGGTGAACAGTAC.

In regard to this clone: Any gene name here is a mouse gene name. The read ends 1 residue shy of where the CDR3 ends; the end is completed using the germline J gene. This chain joins TRBV12-2 and TRBJ2-3, with 10 nucleotides matching TRBD2. The CDR3 loop spans 14 amino acids. CDR1 and CDR2 (germline): SGHLS, HYDKME. V gave up 5 bases and J gave up 2 bases; unmatched junction bases: 3. CDR3 amino acids: CASFWGGAAETLYF. The CDR3 DNA, read in part, is TGTGCCAGCTTCTGGGGGGGCGCTGCAGAAACGCTGTAT.

This clone was seen a handful of times. Gene names follow the mouse nomenclature. Read data end 1 residue before the CDR3 end; the end is taken from the germline J gene. The chain carries TRBV26 and TRBJ2-4, with a weak D call TRBD2 (6 bases). The CDR3 loop spans 13 amino acids. Trimming took 2 bases from V and 3 from J, leaving 6 bases between them. Per the germline V gene, CDR1 is KGHPV and CDR2 is FQNQEV (reference sequence). The CDR3 is CASSLGGQNTLYF. CDR3 DNA (partial): TGTGCCAGCAGTCTGGGGGGGCAAAACACCTTGTAC.

This clone is termed medium-sized. Each gene name is a mouse one. From the germline J gene comes the end of the CDR3, since the read stops 1 residue before it. V usage is TRBV19 and J usage is TRBJ1-2; TRBD1 matches 12 bases. V was clipped by 5 bases and J by 1 base; unmatched bases: 12. This CDR3 has 18 residues. Germline assignment: CDR1 FNHDT and CDR2 SITEND (reference sequence). The sequenced CDR3 bases are TGTGCCAGCAGCCGGGACAGGGGGCGCCGAGGGGGAAACTCCGACTACACC. Its protein product is CASSRDRGRRGGNSDYT. The CDR3 as a whole reads CASSRDRGRRGGNSDYTF.

As for this clone: Gene names are the mouse ones. Read data end 1 residue before the CDR3 end; the end is taken from the germline J gene. The V call is TRBV16, the J call TRBJ1-3; D uncertain. The CDR3 totals 14 residues. V was cut by 7 bases and J by 0 bases, with 10 bases left in between. The germline gives CDR1 SGHSA, CDR2 FRNQAP. CDR3 in amino acids: CASTPAHSGNTLYF. CDR3 DNA, as far as it was read: TGTGCAAGCACCCCCGCCCATTCTGGAAATACGCTCTAT.

On this clone: A read error may account for a junction end that differs from germline. Genes and germline are mouse. Read data end 1 residue before the CDR3 end; the end is taken from the germline J gene. The chain joins TRBV13-3 to TRBJ2-5, with TRBD2 matching 11 bases. The CDR3 runs to 15 residues. Germline V gives CDR1 NNHDY, CDR2 SYVADS. CDR3 DNA (partial): TGTGCCAGCGGTGACGACTGGGGGGGGCAAGACACCCAGTAC. Translating gives CASGDDWGGQDTQY. The full CDR3 sequence reads CASGDDWGGQDTQYF.

Comments on this clone: One end of the junction is discordant with germline, which a read error may explain. Mouse gene names apply. From the germline J gene comes the end of the CDR3, since the read stops 1 residue before it. The chain recombines TRBV12-1 with TRBJ2-7, with a tentative D call TRBD1 (6 bases). The CDR3 loop spans 13 amino acids. Germline CDR1 is SGHSN and CDR2 is HYEKVE. Incomplete CDR3 DNA: TGTGCCAGCCACCGGGACAACTCCCATGAACAGTAC. As protein: CASHRDNSHEQY. The complete CDR3 reads CASHRDNSHEQYF.

In regard to this clone: Germline and junction disagree at one end, which may indicate a read error. Gene and germline names: mouse. The read finishes 1 residue shy of the CDR3 end, and the germline J gene is used to complete it. The chain carries TRBV4 and TRBJ2-7; a possible D gene is TRBD2 (5 bases). This CDR3 has 12 residues. Per the germline V gene, CDR1 is LGHDT and CDR2 is YNNKQL (reference sequence). CDR3 bases read: TGTGCCAGCAGCCGGCACTGGTATGCACAGTAC. Its translation is CASSRHWYAQY. The full-length CDR3 reads as CASSRHWYAQYF.

Details on this clone: The gene names given are mouse names. The DNA read from the CDR3 is TGTGCCAGCAGCTTAGCGGGTGCAGAAACGCTGTAT. This codes for CASSLAGAETLY. The whole CDR3 reads CASSLAGAETLYF. J is TRBJ2-3 and V is TRBV3; D is ambiguous. The read ends 1 residue shy of where the CDR3 ends; the end is completed using the germline J gene. Trimming removed 0 bases from V and 1 base from J, with 2 bases in between. The CDR3 has 13 residues. The germline V gene has CDR1 SNHLY and CDR2 FYNGKV (reference sequence).

On this clone itself: Genes and germline are mouse. With the read ending 1 residue before the CDR3 end, the germline J gene is used to fill in that end. The chain has TRBV3 and TRBJ2-7; D gene ambiguous. Germline CDR1 is SNHLY and CDR2 is FYNGKV (reference sequence). V lost 1 base to trimming and J lost 4 bases, with 5 bases between them. This CDR3 comprises 12 residues. The CDR3 bases that were read are TGTGCCAGCAGCTTAGAACTGTATGAACAGTAC. This encodes CASSLELYEQY. The entire CDR3 sequence reads CASSLELYEQYF.

In regard to this clone: Gene names and germline match the mouse. The read stops 1 residue short of the end of the CDR3; the missing end is completed from the germline J gene. V and J are TRBV4 and TRBJ2-7, with 12 bases that match TRBD1. The CDR3 has 14 amino acids. CDR1 is LGHDT and CDR2 is YNNKQL in the germline V gene (reference sequence). Unmatched junction bases numbered 5, after V lost 4 bases and J lost 7 bases. Incomplete CDR3 DNA: TGTGCCAGCAGCTTCCGGGACAGGGGGCGAGAACAGTAC. Translating gives CASSFRDRGREQY. The whole CDR3 region reads CASSFRDRGREQYF.

Note on this clone: The gene symbols are mouse symbols. The CDR3 extends 1 residue past the end of the read, so its final part is completed from the germline J gene. This chain connects TRBV19 to TRBJ1-2, with TRBD1 matching 7 bases. CDR3 length: 13 residues. Germline assignment: CDR1 FNHDT and CDR2 SITEND (reference sequence). V gave up 5 bases and J gave up 2 bases; unmatched junction bases: 3. Partial CDR3 DNA: TGTGCCAGCAGGACAGGGAGGAACTCCGACTACACC. It is translated as CASRTGRNSDYT. The whole CDR3 is CASRTGRNSDYTF.

As to this clone: Gene names are mouse gene names. The CDR3 end lies 1 residue beyond the end of the read and is filled in from the germline J gene. The chain carries TRBV19 and TRBJ1-1; no reliable D call. The CDR3 totals 13 residues. The V and J ends lost 2 bases and 0 bases respectively, with 5 bases between them. Germline V gives CDR1 FNHDT, CDR2 SITEND (reference sequence). This CDR3 is CASSIPANTEVFF. CDR3 DNA, as far as it was read: TGTGCCAGCAGTATCCCTGCAAACACAGAAGTCTTC.

This clone occurred a few times. Gene names and germline match the mouse. The CDR3 end lies 1 residue beyond the end of the read and is filled in from the germline J gene. The chain recombines TRBV3 with TRBJ1-4, with unresolved D. Trimming shortened V by 0 bases and J by 1 base, and 6 bases separated the two germline ends. The CDR3 length is 15 residues. Germline V lookup: CDR1 SNHLY, CDR2 FYNGKV (reference sequence). The CDR3 DNA, read in part, is TGTGCCAGCAGCTTAGCGCGGGGTTCCAACGAAAGATTATTT. This translates into CASSLARGSNERLF. The CDR3 as a whole reads CASSLARGSNERLFF.

In regard to this clone: Mouse germline and gene names are used. The missing CDR3 end, 1 residue past where the read stops, is filled in from the germline J gene. The V gene is TRBV5, the J gene TRBJ2-5; 9 nucleotides line up with TRBD2. The J segment lost 5 bases and the V segment lost 3 bases, leaving 3 bases of the junction unmatched. This CDR3 spans 14 amino acids. CDR1 LGHNA and CDR2 YNLKQL come from the germline V gene (reference sequence). The CDR3 bases that were read are TGTGCCAGCAGCCACGGGACTGGGCGAGACACCCAGTAC. It encodes CASSHGTGRDTQY. In full, the CDR3 is CASSHGTGRDTQYF.

By its share, this clone is large. Gene names denote mouse genes. The read finishes 1 residue shy of the CDR3 end, and the germline J gene is used to complete it. V usage is TRBV13-3 and J usage is TRBJ2-7; D is perhaps TRBD1 (5 bases). V lost 3 bases and J 6 bases, leaving 7 bases between the germline ends. The CDR3 is 11 amino acids. Germline values: CDR1 NNHDY, CDR2 SYVADS. The DNA read from the CDR3 is TGTGCCAGCAGTGGCAGGGCTGAACAGTAC. Protein sequence: CASSGRAEQY. The full CDR3 protein is CASSGRAEQYF.

With regard to this clone: Mouse gene names apply. The sequence runs out 1 residue before the end of the CDR3; the remainder is reconstructed from the germline J gene. The rearrangement joins TRBV16 to TRBJ2-2; the D is unclear. Deletions cut 3 bases from V and 0 bases from J, with 5 bases between. This CDR3 region has 14 residues. Germline V gene lookup returns CDR1 SGHSA and CDR2 FRNQAP. CDR3 sequence: CASSFGTNTGQLYF. The part of the CDR3 DNA that was read is TGTGCAAGCAGCTTCGGAACAAACACCGGGCAGCTCTAC.

Concerning this clone itself: These gene names are mouse names. The CDR3 extends 1 residue past the end of the read, so its final part is completed from the germline J gene. This chain connects TRBV26 to TRBJ2-4; perhaps TRBD2 as D (6 bases). The CDR3 covers 13 residues. The V end was cut by 2 bases, the J end by 4 bases, with 7 bases between. From germline, CDR1 is KGHPV and CDR2 FQNQEV (reference sequence). This CDR3 reads CASSLNWENTLYF. CDR3 DNA (partial): TGTGCCAGCAGTCTGAACTGGGAAAACACCTTGTAC.

This clone was seen a single time. All gene names here are mouse names. The CDR3 bases that were read are TGTGCCTGGAGTCTGGGGGGGGCAGGGGACAACCAGGCTCCGCTT. Translated: CAWSLGGAGDNQAPL. The CDR3 in full is CAWSLGGAGDNQAPLF. V is TRBV31 and J is TRBJ1-5; maybe TRBD1 (6 bases). The CDR3 is cut off 1 residue early in the read; its end comes from the germline J gene. CDR3 length: 16 residues. Germline loops: CDR1 GKSSPN, CDR2 SITVG. Trimming took 0 bases from V and 2 from J, leaving 14 bases between them.